This is a list of T cell receptor beta chains from one sample in a study of spatial heterogeneity in lung cancer. TCRdb ran MiXCR on the 5' RACE reads and lists one entry per CDR3 protein. The table includes roughly 5,300 distinct CDR3 sequences, roughly 8% detected once. This material consisted of lung tumor tissue, taken at surgery. Receptors originate from a female donor with early-stage non-small cell lung cancer. The CDR3 runs from the conserved cysteine through the conserved F or W. A D gene is named only where the DNA matches it firmly. Some rows have no size entry. The others give once, few or many, or a class for an expanded clone.

medium-sized NA TRBJ2-4 12 TRBV6-1 CASSSRGNIQYF TGTGCCAGCAGCTCTAGGGGGAACATTCAGTACTTC
many NA TRBJ2-2 15 TRBV5-1 CASSLGTVDTGELFF TGCGCCAGCAGCCTGGGGACGGTCGACACCGGGGAGCTGTTTTTT
many TRBD1 TRBJ1-5 15 TRBV28 CASSYRGEGNQPQHF TGTGCCAGCAGTTACAGGGGCGAAGGCAATCAGCCCCAGCATTTT
medium-sized TRBD1 TRBJ1-6 17 TRBV28 CAVRDSRSGSYNSPLHF TGTGCCGTCCGGGACAGTCGTTCAGGCTCCTATAATTCACCCCTCCACTTT
many NA TRBJ1-2 13 TRBV7-2 CASSLGGKGGYTF TGTGCCAGCAGCTTAGGGGGCAAAGGTGGCTACACCTTC
many NA TRBJ1-4 13 TRBV27 CASSFQANEKLFF TGTGCCAGCAGTTTTCAGGCTAATGAAAAACTGTTTTTT
many NA TRBJ1-2 13 TRBV19 CASSIIWADGYTF TGTGCCAGTAGTATTATTTGGGCCGACGGCTACACCTTC
many TRBD1 TRBJ2-3 13 TRBV12-3/TRBV12-4 CASYRGHTDTQYF TGTGCCAGCTACAGGGGGCACACAGATACGCAGTATTTT
many TRBD1 TRBJ1-1 18 TRBV19 CASTSRKGQGSAGTEAFF TGTGCCAGCACCTCCCGGAAGGGACAGGGGTCGGCGGGAACTGAAGCTTTCTTT
many NA TRBJ1-1 13 TRBV12-3/TRBV12-4 CASSLPGNTEAFF TGTGCCAGCAGTTTACCAGGGAACACTGAAGCTTTCTTT
many TRBD1 TRBJ2-3 14 TRBV2 CASRVGQGPDTQYF TGTGCCAGCAGGGTTGGACAGGGGCCAGATACGCAGTATTTT
NA TRBD1 TRBJ2-3 15 TRBV10-3 CAITSDREDTDTQYF TGTGCCATCACCTCAGACAGGGAAGACACAGATACGCAGTATTTT
many TRBD2 TRBJ2-1 13 TRBV20-1 CSAGTRAYNEQFF TGCAGTGCTGGGACTAGGGCCTACAATGAGCAGTTCTTC
NA NA TRBJ1-5 14 TRBV6-1 CASSEGPRQRPQHF TGTGCCAGCAGTGAAGGACCCCGTCAGAGGCCCCAGCATTTT
many NA TRBJ2-1 17 TRBV5-1 CASTLGASGATYNEQFF TGCGCCAGCACCCTGGGGGCTAGCGGAGCTACCTACAATGAGCAGTTCTTC
many NA TRBJ1-1 13 TRBV20-1 CSFFGAQGTEAFF TGCAGTTTTTTCGGGGCTCAGGGCACTGAAGCTTTCTTT
many TRBD1 TRBJ2-7 15 TRBV5-1 CASSLAGTGLYEQYF TGCGCCAGCAGCTTGGCCGGGACAGGACTCTACGAGCAGTACTTC
NA NA TRBJ2-5 15 TRBV5-5 CASSLVATRGETQYF TGTGCCAGCAGCTTGGTAGCGACCCGAGGAGAGACCCAGTACTTC
many NA TRBJ2-1 15 TRBV20-1 CSARDRQITYNEQFF TGCAGTGCTAGAGATCGACAGATCACTTACAATGAGCAGTTCTTC
many NA TRBJ2-4 15 TRBV5-5 CASSPGSPVKNIQYF TGTGCCAGCAGTCCCGGGTCCCCTGTCAAAAACATTCAGTACTTC
medium-sized TRBD2 TRBJ2-1 16 TRBV5-1 CASSLELAGGGNEQFF TGCGCCAGCAGCTTGGAATTAGCGGGGGGCGGCAATGAGCAGTTCTTC
many NA TRBJ2-5 13 TRBV5-1 CASSLAGEKTQYF TGCGCCAGCAGCTTGGCCGGCGAAAAGACCCAGTACTTC